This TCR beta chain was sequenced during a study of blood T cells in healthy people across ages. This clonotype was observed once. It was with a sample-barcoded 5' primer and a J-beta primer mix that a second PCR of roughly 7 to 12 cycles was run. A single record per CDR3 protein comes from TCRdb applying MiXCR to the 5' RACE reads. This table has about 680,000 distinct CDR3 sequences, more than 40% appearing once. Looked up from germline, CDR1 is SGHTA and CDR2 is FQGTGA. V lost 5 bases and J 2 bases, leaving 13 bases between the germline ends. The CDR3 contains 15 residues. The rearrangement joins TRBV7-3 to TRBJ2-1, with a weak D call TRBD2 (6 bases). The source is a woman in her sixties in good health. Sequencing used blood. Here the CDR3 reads CASSPNSGTYNEQFF. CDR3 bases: TGTGCCAGCAGCCCAAATAGCGGTACCTACAATGAGCAGTTCTTC.